The 32 T cell receptor beta chains given below trace back to one sample, sequenced in a study of OX40 agonist ivuxolimab in advanced cancers. Measured with immunoSEQ multiplex PCR; TCRdb has only the in-frame clones, and not every one. Among more than 45,000 clones listed, roughly 83% were seen once. The sample was CD4+ or CD8+ T cells sorted from blood, taken in a trial of the OX40 agonist ivuxolimab. The source of these receptors is an adult with an advanced solid tumor such as melanoma, head and neck, liver or kidney cancer.

This sequence joins TRBV7-3 and TRBJ1-2; TRBD1 matches at 9 bases. With 4 bases clipped from V and 8 bases from J, the junction kept 5 bases outside the gene matches. Germline CDR1 is SGHTA and CDR2 is FQGTGA. The CDR3 extends over 13 amino acids. The CDR3 loop reads CASSSPTGGGYTF. CDR3 DNA: TGTGCCAGCAGCTCTCCGACAGGGGGAGGCTACACCTTC.

The chain carries TRBV7-9 and TRBJ1-1; D is perhaps TRBD1 (5 bases). In germline, CDR1 is SEHNR, CDR2 FQNEAQ (reference sequence). The CDR3 loop spans 17 amino acids. V lost 3 bases and J 1 base, leaving 18 bases between the germline ends. CDR3 DNA: TGTGCCAGCAGCTTGGGGGTGCTTGCGACGGAGAACACTGAAGCTTTCTTT. Its translation is CASSLGVLATENTEAFF.

With regard to this clone: The sample carries other DNA sequences with the same CDR3. This chain joins TRBV19 and TRBJ2-5; no clear D gene. Germline CDR1 and CDR2: LNHDA and SQIVND (reference sequence). V lost 0 bases to trimming and J lost 4 bases, with 6 bases between them. The CDR3 totals 13 residues. CDR3 DNA sequence: TGTGCCAGTAGTATAGATAGGTCAGAGACCCAGTACTTC. Encoded protein: CASSIDRSETQYF. The whole variable domain, filled in from reference TRBV19 and TRBJ2-5, reads DGGITQSPKYLFRKEGQNVTLSCEQNLNHDAMYWYRQDPGQGLRLIYYSQIVNDFQKGDIAEGYSVSREKKESFPLTVTSAQKNPTAFYLCASSIDRSETQYFGPGTRLLVL.

The chain has TRBV5-6 and TRBJ2-1, with TRBD2 matching over 8 bases. Germline V lookup: CDR1 SGHDT, CDR2 YYEEEE. Losses at the gene ends were 6 bases for V and 2 bases for J; bases not matched to a gene: 7. The CDR3 has 15 residues. The CDR3 sequence: CASTATGGAYNEQFF. Written as DNA, the CDR3 is TGTGCCAGCACCGCTACCGGGGGGGCCTACAATGAGCAGTTCTTC.

This chain connects TRBV2 to TRBJ1-6; D gene unclear. The V end was cut by 7 bases, the J end by 7 bases, with 8 bases between. Germline values: CDR1 SNHLY, CDR2 FYNNEI. The CDR3 runs to 12 residues. The CDR3: CASTFENSPLHF. The CDR3 bases are TGTGCCAGCACCTTCGAGAATTCACCCCTCCACTTT.

On this clone itself: This specimen includes other DNA sequences encoding the same CDR3. The V call is TRBV11-2, the J call TRBJ1-2; D unresolved. This CDR3 has 13 amino acids. Trimming stripped 3 bases from V and 2 bases from J, with 7 bases between. CDR1 SGHAT and CDR2 FQNNGV come from the germline V gene. In DNA, the CDR3 is TGTGCCAGCAGCTTTCCGGGAAACTATGGCTACACCTTC. Translating it yields CASSFPGNYGYTF.

The V and J genes are TRBV6-5 and TRBJ1-6, with TRBD1 as a possible D gene (5 bases). CDR1 MNHEY and CDR2 SVGAGI come from the germline V gene. The CDR3 totals 15 residues. Deletions cut 6 bases from V and 9 bases from J, with 18 bases between. The CDR3 DNA is TGTGCCAGCAGCCTTGCGCAGGGAGGTAGTTCACCCCTCCACTTT. Amino acid sequence: CASSLAQGGSSPLHF.

V is TRBV18 and J is TRBJ2-2; maybe TRBD2 (5 bases). Germline assignment: CDR1 KGHSH and CDR2 LQKENI. The CDR3 loop spans 15 amino acids. Trimming removed 2 bases at V and 4 bases at J, with 11 bases between. For the CDR3, the DNA is TGTGCCAGCTCACCAGCGGGTAGCGTCACCGGGGAGCTGTTTTTT. The encoded protein is CASSPAGSVTGELFF.

This chain joins TRBV28 and TRBJ2-7, with D tentatively TRBD1 (6 bases). The germline V gene has CDR1 MDHEN and CDR2 SYDVKM. This CDR3 is 12 amino acids long. The V end was cut by 8 bases, the J end by 4 bases, with 12 bases between. CDR3 bases: TGTGCCAGCGGTGACAGGACGTACGAGCAGTACTTC. It yields the protein CASGDRTYEQYF.

This sequence joins TRBV7-9 and TRBJ2-3; D gene ambiguous. Trimming took 4 bases from V and 4 from J, leaving 12 bases between them. Germline V CDR1 and CDR2: SEHNR, FQNEAQ (reference sequence). The CDR3 consists of 14 residues. CDR3 in amino acids: CASSSLYQADTQYF. The CDR3, as DNA: TGTGCCAGCAGCTCTTTATATCAGGCAGATACGCAGTATTTT. The complete variable domain, with remaining parts taken from reference TRBV7-9 and TRBJ2-3, reads DTGVSQNPRHKITKRGQNVTFRCDPISEHNRLYWYRQTLGQGPEFLTYFQNEAQLEKSRLLSDRFSAERPKGSFSTLEIQRTEQGDSAMYLCASSSLYQADTQYFGPGTRLTVL.

CDR3 protein: CASSLGHIQYF. The CDR3 DNA reads as TGTGCCAGCTCCCTGGGGCACATTCAGTACTTC. This chain uses TRBV28 with TRBJ2-4; tentatively, D is TRBD1 (5 bases). Trimming stripped 8 bases from V and 8 bases from J, with 10 bases between. Germline loops: CDR1 MDHEN, CDR2 SYDVKM. CDR3 length: 11 residues.

In its sample, this clone was seen once. This chain links TRBV12-5 with TRBJ2-3; 10 bases are shared with TRBD1. This CDR3 has 17 amino acids. J was trimmed by 3 bases and V by 5 bases; bases with no gene match: 11. Per germline, CDR1 LGHNT and CDR2 FRNRAP. CDR3 DNA: TGTGCTAGTGGTGCCGCCGGGACAGGGGTTCGAACAGATACGCAGTATTTT. Translated, it gives CASGAAGTGVRTDTQYF.

CDR3: CASSLAGTSRRTSYEQYF. The CDR3 nucleotides are TGTGCCAGCAGCTTGGCCGGGACGTCCCGAAGAACCTCCTACGAGCAGTACTTC. This sequence joins TRBV5-5 and TRBJ2-7; D possibly matches TRBD1 or TRBD2 (5 bases each). Germline CDR1 SGHKS, CDR2 YYEKEE (reference sequence). This CDR3 has 18 residues. The germline V and J ends were trimmed by 0 bases and 0 bases, with 19 bases remaining between them.

This clone has only a few counts. The rearrangement uses TRBV5-4 and TRBJ2-7; D is unclear. CDR1 is SGHNT, CDR2 YYREEE, per germline (reference sequence). The CDR3 totals 13 residues. V lost 2 bases and J lost 3, with 9 bases in between. Here the CDR3 reads CASSFPPDYEQYF. The CDR3 nucleotides read TGTGCCAGCAGCTTCCCCCCGGACTACGAGCAGTACTTC. The full variable domain, with the rest looked up from reference TRBV5-4 and TRBJ2-7, is ETGVTQSPTHLIKTRGQQVTLRCSSQSGHNTVSWYQQALGQGPQFIFQYYREEENGRGNFPPRFSGLQFPNYSSELNVNALELDDSALYLCASSFPPDYEQYFGPGTRLTVT.

This clone is a singleton in its sample. The chain is built from TRBV5-5 and TRBJ1-4; D may be TRBD1 (5 bases). The V end was cut by 1 base, the J end by 8 bases, with 9 bases between. The CDR3 has 13 residues. Per the germline V gene, CDR1 is SGHKS and CDR2 is YYEKEE (reference sequence). The CDR3 region has the DNA TGTGCCAGCAGCTTGCCAACAGGAGAAAAACTGTTTTTT. Amino acids: CASSLPTGEKLFF.

The chain is built from TRBV7-2 and TRBJ2-3; D unclear. Germline V gene data show CDR1 as SGHTA and CDR2 as FQGNSA. The V end lost 1 base, the J end lost 4 bases, and 9 bases lay between the germline ends. This CDR3 has 14 residues. The CDR3 coding sequence is TGTGCCAGCAGCTTAGTAGTAGGGCCAGATACGCAGTATTTT. Translating it yields CASSLVVGPDTQYF.

The CDR3: CASARRGGMNTEAFF. As DNA, the CDR3 is TGTGCCAGCGCGAGGAGGGGAGGGATGAACACTGAAGCTTTCTTT. This chain links TRBV25-1 with TRBJ1-1, with D possibly matching TRBD1 (5 bases). The germline V gene encodes CDR1 MGHDK and CDR2 SYGVNS. Trimming pared 8 bases from V and 0 bases from J, leaving 16 bases between. The CDR3 consists of 15 residues.

The chain links TRBV15 to TRBJ2-3; D call uncertain. CDR1 is LNHNV, CDR2 YYDKDF, per germline (reference sequence). The V end lost 3 bases, the J end lost 14 bases, and 18 bases lay between the germline ends. This CDR3 has 13 amino acids. The CDR3 loop is CATSRGGEDRSYF. The CDR3 coding sequence is TGTGCCACCAGCAGGGGCGGCGAGGATAGGTCGTATTTT.

This chain's CDR3 is CASSFGEGTEAFF. CDR3 coding DNA: TGTGCCAGCAGCTTCGGGGAAGGGACTGAAGCTTTCTTT. The chain recombines TRBV7-9 with TRBJ1-1; D gene ambiguous. Trimming left V 3 bases short and J 5 bases short, with 10 bases between. The CDR3 covers 13 residues. Germline V CDR1 and CDR2: SEHNR, FQNEAQ (reference sequence). Using reference TRBV7-9 and TRBJ1-1 for the parts outside the CDR3, the full variable domain is DTGVSQNPRHKITKRGQNVTFRCDPISEHNRLYWYRQTLGQGPEFLTYFQNEAQLEKSRLLSDRFSAERPKGSFSTLEIQRTEQGDSAMYLCASSFGEGTEAFFGQGTRLTVV.

The CDR3 region has the DNA TGTGCCAGCAGCTTGGGGACAGGGGAATCCAATGAGCAGTTCTTC. It codes for CASSLGTGESNEQFF. This sequence joins TRBV5-6 and TRBJ2-1; TRBD1 matches 9 bases. The junction had 4 bases not matched to a gene; V was cut back by 0 bases and J by 6 bases. Per the germline V gene, CDR1 is SGHDT and CDR2 is YYEEEE. CDR3 length: 15 amino acids.

CDR3 coding DNA: TGTGCCAGCAGTTCCCTTCGCAGGGGAGAGGGCGGCTACACCTTC. Residues: CASSSLRRGEGGYTF. This chain links TRBV6-5 with TRBJ1-2; a possible D gene is TRBD1 (6 bases). Per the germline V gene, CDR1 is MNHEY and CDR2 is SVGAGI. V was clipped by 4 bases and J by 8 bases, with 20 bases between them. The length of the CDR3 is 15 residues.

Only one count was recorded for this clone. The chain recombines TRBV7-3 with TRBJ1-1, with 12 bases matching TRBD1. The CDR3 is made up of 14 amino acids. V was pared by 4 bases and J by 8 bases, with 5 bases of the junction left unmatched. CDR1 and CDR2 from the germline V gene are SGHTA and FQGTGA. The DNA for the CDR3 is TGTGCCAGCAGCTCGGGACAGGGGGCGAGGGAAGCTTTCTTT. Translated: CASSSGQGAREAFF.

This chain uses TRBV6-1 with TRBJ1-2; no clear D. Germline assignment: CDR1 MNHNS and CDR2 SASEGT. The CDR3 extends over 16 amino acids. V lost 0 bases and J 1 base, leaving 12 bases between the germline ends. The CDR3 coding sequence is TGTGCCAGCAGTGAAGCGCTTCGGGCAGTTAACTATGGCTACACCTTC. It specifies CASSEALRAVNYGYTF.

The V call is TRBV21-1, the J call TRBJ2-7. TRBV21-1 represents a pseudogene. The CDR3 consists of 12 residues. CDR3 residues: CASSLGGNEQYF. CDR3 sequence (DNA): TGTGCCAGCAGCCTAGGGGGGAACGAGCAGTACTTC.

This chain uses TRBV27 with TRBJ2-7, with 7 bases fitting TRBD2. Unmatched junction bases numbered 8, after V lost 8 bases and J lost 1 base. This CDR3 contains 14 residues. Germline V CDR1 and CDR2: MNHEY, SMNVEV (reference sequence). In nucleotides, the CDR3 is TGTGCCAGCTGGGCAGCGGGAAGGTCCTACGAGCAGTACTTC. It translates to CASWAAGRSYEQYF.

The V gene is TRBV7-2, the J gene TRBJ2-1; D uncertain. Germline CDR1 reads SGHTA; CDR2 reads FQGNSA. The CDR3 is 17 amino acids. Trimming pared 6 bases from V and 3 bases from J, leaving 21 bases between. CDR3 protein: CASSEESLVSYYNEQFF. The CDR3 region has the DNA TGTGCCAGCAGTGAGGAAAGTTTGGTGAGTTACTACAATGAGCAGTTCTTC. The full variable domain, completed using reference TRBV7-2 and TRBJ2-1, is GAGVSQSPSNKVTEKGKDVELRCDPISGHTALYWYRQSLGQGLEFLIYFQGNSAPDKSGLPSDRFSAERTGGSVSTLTIQRTQQEDSAVYLCASSEESLVSYYNEQFFGPGTRLTVL.

This chain joins TRBV7-8 and TRBJ1-2, with TRBD1 matching 9 bases. The V gene end was trimmed by 1 base and the J gene end by 7 bases; junction bases not matched to a gene: 10. Germline V gene sequence: CDR1 SGHVS, CDR2 FQNEAQ. CDR3 length: 16 amino acids. The CDR3 DNA sequence: TGTGCCAGCAGCTTAGGGGACAGGGTAGGATCGGGTGGCTACACCTTC. This sequence encodes CASSLGDRVGSGGYTF.

V is TRBV6-4 and J is TRBJ2-5; 9 bases match TRBD2. V dropped 6 bases and J dropped 2; count of bases not matched to a gene: 10. There are 16 residues in the CDR3. From germline, CDR1 is MRHNA and CDR2 SNTAGT. The CDR3 here is CASRSKAGGLQETQYF. CDR3 coding DNA: TGTGCCAGCAGATCAAAAGCGGGGGGACTTCAAGAGACCCAGTACTTC.

This clone was found once. V is TRBV2 and J is TRBJ1-2, with D maybe TRBD1 (6 bases). This CDR3 spans 13 amino acids. Deletions cut 6 bases from V and 4 bases from J, with 12 bases between. The V gene's germline CDR1 is SNHLY and CDR2 FYNNEI. This chain's CDR3 is CASSVGQSYGYTF. The CDR3, as DNA: TGTGCCAGCAGCGTCGGACAGAGCTATGGCTACACCTTC.

The rearrangement links TRBV5-1 to TRBJ1-6; D is uncertain. CDR1 is SGHRS and CDR2 is YFSETQ in the germline V gene. The CDR3 has 17 amino acids. V was cut by 5 bases and J by 5 bases, with 20 bases left in between. The CDR3 protein is CASSQDPSALDNSPLHF. CDR3 in DNA: TGCGCCAGCAGTCAGGACCCCAGCGCTCTCGATAATTCACCCCTCCACTTT.

J is TRBJ1-1 and V is TRBV2; D is uncertain. Germline CDR1 is SNHLY and CDR2 is FYNNEI. V was clipped by 3 bases and J by 1 base, with 3 bases between them. The CDR3 runs 12 residues. CDR3 DNA: TGTGCCAGCAGTGACAGGAACACTGAAGCTTTCTTT. It yields the protein CASSDRNTEAFF.

The chain uses TRBV5-6 and TRBJ2-1, with D tentatively TRBD2 (5 bases). Trimming removed 3 bases from V and 7 bases from J, with 8 bases in between. CDR1 and CDR2 from the germline V gene are SGHDT and YYEEEE. The CDR3 contains 12 residues. CDR3: CASSWGANEQFF. In DNA form, the CDR3 reads TGTGCCAGCAGCTGGGGAGCAAATGAGCAGTTCTTC.